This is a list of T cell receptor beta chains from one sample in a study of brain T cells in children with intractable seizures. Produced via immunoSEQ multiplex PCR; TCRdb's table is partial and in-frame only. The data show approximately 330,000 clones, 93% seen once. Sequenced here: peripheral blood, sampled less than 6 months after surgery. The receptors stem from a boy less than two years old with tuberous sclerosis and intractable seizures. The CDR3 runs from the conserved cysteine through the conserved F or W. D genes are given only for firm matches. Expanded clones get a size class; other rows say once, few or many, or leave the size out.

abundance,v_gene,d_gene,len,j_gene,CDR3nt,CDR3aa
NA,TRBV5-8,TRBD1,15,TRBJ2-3,TGTGCCAGCAGCGGGGGACAGGGACGGACAGATACGCAGTATTTT,CASSGGQGRTDTQYF
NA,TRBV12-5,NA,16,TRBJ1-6,TGTGCTAGTGGTTTGGCCCTCCCGGGGGCTAATTCACCCCTCCACTTT,CASGLALPGANSPLHF
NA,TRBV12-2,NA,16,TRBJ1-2,TGTGCAAGTCGCCATCAACAGGACAGTAAGGACTATGGCTACACCTTC,CASRHQQDSKDYGYTF
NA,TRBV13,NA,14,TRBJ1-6,TGTGCCAGCAGTATGGGACCGGGAGCGAGGGCCCTCCACTTT,CASSMGPGARALHF
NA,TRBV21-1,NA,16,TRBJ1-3,TGTGCCAGCAGCAAAATGCGAAGGACGGGGGGAAACACCATATATTTT,CASSKMRRTGGNTIYF
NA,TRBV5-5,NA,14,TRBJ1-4,TGTGCCAGCAGCCGGAGAGACCTCAATGAAAAACTGTTTTTT,CASSRRDLNEKLFF
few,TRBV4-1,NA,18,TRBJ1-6,TGCGCCAGCAGCCAAGATGTCGGGCAGCACCTCAATAATTCACCCCTCCACTTT,CASSQDVGQHLNNSPLHF
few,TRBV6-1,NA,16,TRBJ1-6,TGTGCCAGCAGTGTTTCATGGACAGAGCATAATTCACCCCTCCACTTT,CASSVSWTEHNSPLHF
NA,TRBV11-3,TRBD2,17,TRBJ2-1,TGTGCCAGCAGCGCGGGACTAGCGGGATGGAGAATCAATGAGCAGTTCTTC,CASSAGLAGWRINEQFF
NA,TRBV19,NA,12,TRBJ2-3,TGTGCCAGTTCCCCCTTCCCAGATACGCAGTATTTT,CASSPFPDTQYF
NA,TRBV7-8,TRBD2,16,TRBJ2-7,TGTGCCAGCAGCTCCCCTAATCGGGGGGTGGGCTACGAGCAGTACTTC,CASSSPNRGVGYEQYF
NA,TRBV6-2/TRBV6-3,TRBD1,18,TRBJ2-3,TGTGCCAGCAGTCGTAATCCCCCAGGGGGATGGCGCACAGATACGCAGTATTTT,CASSRNPPGGWRTDTQYF
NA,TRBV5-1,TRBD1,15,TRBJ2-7,TGCGCCAGCAGCTTGGAGACAGGGGGACCCTACGAGCAGTACTTC,CASSLETGGPYEQYF
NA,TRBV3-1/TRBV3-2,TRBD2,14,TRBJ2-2,TGTGCCAGCAGCTCGGGACTATCGACAGGGGAGCTGTTTTTT,CASSSGLSTGELFF
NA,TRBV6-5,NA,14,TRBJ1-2,TGTGCCAGCAGTTCATACAGTGATAACTATGGCTACACCTTC,CASSSYSDNYGYTF
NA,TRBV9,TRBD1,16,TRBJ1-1,TGTGCCAGCAGCGTAGGGCAGGGGGCAATGAACACTGAAGCTTTCTTT,CASSVGQGAMNTEAFF
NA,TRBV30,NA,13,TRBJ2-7,TGTGCCTGGAGTGCGAGTTTTGGAAGCGAGCAGTACTTC,CAWSASFGSEQYF
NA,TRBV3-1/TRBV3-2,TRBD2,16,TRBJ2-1,TGTGCCAGCAGCCCGACTAGCGGGAGACCAACCGATGAGCAGTTCTTC,CASSPTSGRPTDEQFF
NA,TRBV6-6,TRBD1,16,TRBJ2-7,TGTGCCAGCAGTTACCGTGGACAGGGTATCTCCTACGAGCAGTACTTC,CASSYRGQGISYEQYF
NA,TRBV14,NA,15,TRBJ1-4,TGTGCCAGCAGCCGAAGGTGGGGGAATGATGAAAAACTGTTTTTT,CASSRRWGNDEKLFF
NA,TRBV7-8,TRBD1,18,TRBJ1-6,TGTGCCAGCAGCCCAGGTTACAGGGGATCGAATTTAAATTCACCCCTCCACTTT,CASSPGYRGSNLNSPLHF
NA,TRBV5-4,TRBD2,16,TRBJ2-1,TGTGCCAGCAGCCCCGGGACTAGCGGGGACCACAATGAGCAGTTCTTC,CASSPGTSGDHNEQFF
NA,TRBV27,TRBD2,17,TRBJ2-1,TGTGCCAGCAGTCCATTCCCGAAGAGGAGCGGGAACAATGAGCAGTTCTTC,CASSPFPKRSGNNEQFF
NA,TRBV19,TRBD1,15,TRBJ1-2,TGTGCCAGTAGTAACCGGACAGGGTGGAACTATGGCTACACCTTC,CASSNRTGWNYGYTF
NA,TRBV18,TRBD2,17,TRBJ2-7,TGTGCCAGCTCACCGGAGACTAGCGTTCATCGCCCCTACGAGCAGTACTTC,CASSPETSVHRPYEQYF
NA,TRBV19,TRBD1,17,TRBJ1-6,TGTGCCAGTAGTGAACAGACAGGGTGGTCCTATAATTCACCCCTCCACTTT,CASSEQTGWSYNSPLHF
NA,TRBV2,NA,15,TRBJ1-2,TGTGCCAGCAGGGCCCTCAGAGGGGCATCCTATGGCTACACCTTC,CASRALRGASYGYTF
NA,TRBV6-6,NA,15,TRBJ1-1,TGTGCCAGCAGTTCCCCGCGAGGCTTTAACACTGAAGCTTTCTTT,CASSSPRGFNTEAFF
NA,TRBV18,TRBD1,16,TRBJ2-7,TGTGCCAGCTCGGACCGATCCGCCGGGACAGCCTACGAGCAGTACTTC,CASSDRSAGTAYEQYF
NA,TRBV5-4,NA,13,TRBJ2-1,TGTGCCAGCAGCTTCCCAACGGGCCCAGAATTGTTCTTC,CASSFPTGPELFF
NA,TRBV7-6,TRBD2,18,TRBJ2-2,TGTGCCAGCAGCTTAGATCATCCTAGCGGGACGAACACCGGGGAGCTGTTTTTT,CASSLDHPSGTNTGELFF
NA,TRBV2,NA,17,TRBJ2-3,TGTGCCAGCAGGCAGACTCCAGCGGGCTCTAGCACAGATACGCAGTATTTT,CASRQTPAGSSTDTQYF
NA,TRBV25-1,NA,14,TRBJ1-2,TGTGCCAGCAGTGATTCACTCAGACCCTATGGCTACACCTTC,CASSDSLRPYGYTF
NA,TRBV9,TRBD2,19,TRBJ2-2,TGTGCCAGCAGCGTATCCCTCGGGCTAGCGGGGAAGAACACCGGGGAGCTGTTTTTT,CASSVSLGLAGKNTGELFF
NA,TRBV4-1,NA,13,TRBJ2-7,TGCGCCAGCAGCCAAAATCAGGGATACGAGCAGTACTTC,CASSQNQGYEQYF
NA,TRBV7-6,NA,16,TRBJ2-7,TGTGCCAGCCCCTCCCCCGCGCAGGGGCAGGCCTACGAGCAGTACTTC,CASPSPAQGQAYEQYF
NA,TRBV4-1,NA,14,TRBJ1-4,TGCGCCAGCAGCCAAGATCTCAGGAGTGAAAAACTGTTTTTT,CASSQDLRSEKLFF
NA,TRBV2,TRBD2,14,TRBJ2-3,TGTGCCAGCAGTGTGACTAGCGCTACAGATACGCAGTATTTT,CASSVTSATDTQYF
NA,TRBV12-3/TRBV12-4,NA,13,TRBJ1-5,TGTGCCAGCAGTTGGGGCTTGGATCAGCCCCAGCATTTT,CASSWGLDQPQHF
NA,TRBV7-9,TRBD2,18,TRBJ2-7,TGTGCCAGCAGCTTACCTAGCGGGATGTCCCCAAGCTCCTACGAGCAGTACTTC,CASSLPSGMSPSSYEQYF
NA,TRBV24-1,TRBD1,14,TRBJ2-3,TGTGCCACCAGTGAGCTGGGACAGGGCGGTACGCAGTATTTT,CATSELGQGGTQYF